These 19 T cell receptor beta chains were all obtained from the same sample, sequenced in a study of OX40 agonist ivuxolimab in advanced cancers. The method behind the library was the immunoSEQ multiplex PCR assay. The clones in this table, taken by TCRdb from immuneACCESS, are in-frame only. Not every clone is retained; where verified, under half of the shortfall comes from an unresolved V gene, and the cause of the rest is unknown. This sample comprises roughly 79,000 clones, less than 95% of them detected only once. The top ten clonotypes cover roughly 11% of the sample. This sample comprised CD4+ or CD8+ T cells sorted from blood, obtained in a trial of the OX40 agonist ivuxolimab. The receptors stem from an adult with an advanced solid tumor such as melanoma, head and neck, liver or kidney cancer.

This rearrangement joins TRBV5-8 to TRBJ1-1; 12 nucleotides line up with TRBD1. Germline assignment: CDR1 SGHTS and CDR2 YDEGEE. Unmatched junction bases numbered 3, after V lost 3 bases and J lost 3 bases. The CDR3 is made up of 15 amino acids. The CDR3 region is CASSWGQGAHTEAFF. The CDR3, as DNA: TGTGCCAGCAGCTGGGGACAGGGGGCGCACACTGAAGCTTTCTTT.

The J gene is TRBJ2-1, the V gene TRBV27, with TRBD1 matching over 9 bases. Germline V gene lookup returns CDR1 MNHEY and CDR2 SMNVEV (reference sequence). This CDR3 comprises 17 residues. The V segment lost 0 bases and the J segment 8 bases; nucleotides outside the gene matches: 11. In nucleotides, the CDR3 is TGTGCCAGCAGTTTATCCGAGGGGACAGGGTGGATCGATGAGCAGTTCTTC. Translation gives CASSLSEGTGWIDEQFF.

The DNA of the CDR3 is TGCGCCAGCCGCGGGGGGCCCCTCTCCTACAATGAGCAGTTCTTC. It codes for CASRGGPLSYNEQFF. This rearrangement joins TRBV5-1 to TRBJ2-1; TRBD2 agrees at 8 bases. The germline V gene has CDR1 SGHRS and CDR2 YFSETQ. The CDR3 is 15 amino acids. Trimming took 7 bases from V and 0 from J; bases not matched to a gene: 6.

The chain couples TRBV7-6 to TRBJ2-7; TRBD2 is a possible D gene (5 bases). With 1 base removed from V and 3 bases from J, the gap between germline ends came to 10 bases. The CDR3 has 14 residues. Germline V gives CDR1 SGHVS, CDR2 FNYEAQ. The CDR3: CASSLDGVVYEQYF. CDR3 bases: TGTGCCAGCAGCTTAGACGGGGTTGTCTACGAGCAGTACTTC.

The chain employs TRBV10-3 and TRBJ2-1, with D possibly called TRBD1 or TRBD2 (5 bases each). Germline V gives CDR1 ENHRY, CDR2 SYGVKD. V lost 0 bases, J lost 9 bases, and 9 bases lay in between. This CDR3 spans 13 amino acids. CDR3: CAISESGESEQFF. The DNA for the CDR3 is TGTGCCATCAGTGAGTCGGGGGAGAGTGAGCAGTTCTTC.

The chain combines TRBV2 with TRBJ1-2, with 7 bases fitting TRBD1. This CDR3 region has 16 residues. V lost 4 bases and J lost 1; bases outside the gene matches: 9. CDR1 SNHLY and CDR2 FYNNEI come from the germline V gene. The CDR3 loop is CASSVWDSNFNYGYTF. The DNA of the CDR3 is TGTGCCAGCAGTGTATGGGACAGCAACTTTAACTATGGCTACACCTTC.

The rearrangement links TRBV13 to TRBJ2-3; 8 bases are a match to TRBD1. CDR3 size: 14 residues. CDR1 and CDR2 from the germline V gene are PRHDT and FYEKMQ (reference sequence). The V and J ends lost 4 bases and 1 base, in that order; junction bases with no gene match: 1. The CDR3 nucleotides read TGTGCCAGCAGCTCACAGGGGGGCACAGATACGCAGTATTTT. Its translation is CASSSQGGTDTQYF.

This clone was seen once. The rearrangement links TRBV6-5 to TRBJ1-5; no firm D call. Trimming stripped 6 bases from V and 0 bases from J, with 12 bases between. There are 15 residues in the CDR3. CDR1 and CDR2 from the germline V gene are MNHEY and SVGAGI. The CDR3 loop is CASRPESASNQPQHF. The CDR3 DNA is TGTGCCAGCAGACCCGAAAGCGCTAGCAATCAGCCCCAGCATTTT.

This chain connects TRBV10-3 to TRBJ2-1; D might be TRBD2 (6 bases). This CDR3 spans 16 amino acids. Germline V gene sequence: CDR1 ENHRY, CDR2 SYGVKD. Trimming left V 1 base short and J 2 bases short, with 12 bases between. This chain's CDR3 is CAISEFRELTYNEQFF. The CDR3 DNA is TGTGCCATCAGTGAGTTCCGGGAGCTGACCTACAATGAGCAGTTCTTC.

The chain carries TRBV7-9 and TRBJ2-1; D gene ambiguous. Germline V gene lookup returns CDR1 SEHNR and CDR2 FQNEAQ (reference sequence). Trimming shortened V by 0 bases and J by 0 bases, and 15 bases separated the two germline ends. This CDR3 has 18 residues. CDR3 amino acids: CASSLAPNRRLSYNEQFF. The CDR3 region has the DNA TGTGCCAGCAGCTTAGCGCCGAACCGCCGTCTCTCCTACAATGAGCAGTTCTTC. The full variable domain, rest sourced from reference TRBV7-9 and TRBJ2-1, is DTGVSQNPRHKITKRGQNVTFRCDPISEHNRLYWYRQTLGQGPEFLTYFQNEAQLEKSRLLSDRFSAERPKGSFSTLEIQRTEQGDSAMYLCASSLAPNRRLSYNEQFFGPGTRLTVL.

This clone was seen only a few times. This chain uses TRBV27 with TRBJ2-7; maybe TRBD1 (6 bases). Trimming left V 7 bases short and J 7 bases short, with 11 bases between. The CDR3 extends over 11 amino acids. CDR1 and CDR2 from the germline V gene are MNHEY and SMNVEV (reference sequence). CDR3 protein: CASTLGQEQYF. The DNA for the CDR3 is TGTGCCAGCACCTTAGGACAGGAGCAGTACTTC.

This sequence joins TRBV11-1 and TRBJ2-5, with D tentatively TRBD1 (5 bases). Trimming removed 2 bases at V and 5 bases at J, with 9 bases between. Germline-derived CDR1 and CDR2 are SGHAT and FQDESV (reference sequence). The CDR3 extends over 13 amino acids. The CDR3 region is CASSLQGQETQYF. The DNA for the CDR3 is TGTGCCAGCAGCTTACAGGGCCAGGAGACCCAGTACTTC.

This chain uses TRBV9 with TRBJ1-5, with D perhaps TRBD1 (6 bases). V was pared by 3 bases and J by 0 bases, with 7 bases between. This CDR3 comprises 14 residues. Germline V CDR1 and CDR2: SGDLS, YYNGEE. CDR3 sequence: CASSEGGSNQPQHF. For the CDR3, the DNA is TGTGCCAGCAGCGAGGGGGGTAGCAATCAGCCCCAGCATTTT.

The chain uses TRBV21-1 and TRBJ1-5. TRBV21-1 is a pseudogene segment. This CDR3 spans 12 amino acids. The CDR3 sequence is CASSKADMGWHF. CDR3 coding DNA: TGTGCCAGCAGCAAAGCAGATATGGGGTGGCATTTT.

This rearrangement joins TRBV7-9 to TRBJ2-7, with 10 bases identical to TRBD1. The V and J ends lost 2 bases and 3 bases, in that order; junction bases with no gene match: 4. Germline CDR1 SEHNR, CDR2 FQNEAQ (reference sequence). This CDR3 spans 15 amino acids. CDR3 bases: TGTGCCAGCAGCTTACTGGGACAGGGGATCTACGAGCAGTACTTC. Its protein is CASSLLGQGIYEQYF.

The chain recombines TRBV12-5 with TRBJ2-7; 8 nucleotides match TRBD1. Trimming removed 5 bases from V and 1 base from J; junction bases left unmatched: 1. This CDR3 contains 13 residues. Germline CDR1 LGHNT, CDR2 FRNRAP. DNA of the CDR3: TGTGCTAGTGGTACAGGGGGGTCCTACGAGCAGTACTTC. This translates into CASGTGGSYEQYF.

V and J are TRBV27 and TRBJ1-2, with TRBD1 matching over 11 bases. The CDR3 has 14 residues. Trimming removed 5 bases from V and 8 bases from J; junction bases left unmatched: 7. Germline-derived CDR1 and CDR2 are MNHEY and SMNVEV (reference sequence). The CDR3 DNA follows: TGTGCCAGCAGTCTCGGACAGGGGGCGCGAGGCTACACCTTC. It is translated as CASSLGQGARGYTF.

DNA of the CDR3: TGTGCCAGCAATGCAAGGGACAGGGCATTTGAGCAGTTCTTC. Translation: CASNARDRAFEQFF. The chain recombines TRBV13 with TRBJ2-1; 9 bases are shared with TRBD1. The germline V gene encodes CDR1 PRHDT and CDR2 FYEKMQ (reference sequence). The CDR3 has 14 amino acids. V lost 7 bases, J lost 9 bases, and 10 bases stayed unmatched.

The V gene is TRBV27, the J gene TRBJ2-7; D might be TRBD1 or TRBD2, each matching 5 bases. This CDR3 has 13 amino acids. Germline assignment: CDR1 MNHEY and CDR2 SMNVEV (reference sequence). Trimming pared 2 bases from V and 7 bases from J, leaving 12 bases between. Written as DNA, the CDR3 is TGTGCCAGCAGTTTAAGGGGCGGGTTTGAGCAGTACTTC. It translates to CASSLRGGFEQYF.